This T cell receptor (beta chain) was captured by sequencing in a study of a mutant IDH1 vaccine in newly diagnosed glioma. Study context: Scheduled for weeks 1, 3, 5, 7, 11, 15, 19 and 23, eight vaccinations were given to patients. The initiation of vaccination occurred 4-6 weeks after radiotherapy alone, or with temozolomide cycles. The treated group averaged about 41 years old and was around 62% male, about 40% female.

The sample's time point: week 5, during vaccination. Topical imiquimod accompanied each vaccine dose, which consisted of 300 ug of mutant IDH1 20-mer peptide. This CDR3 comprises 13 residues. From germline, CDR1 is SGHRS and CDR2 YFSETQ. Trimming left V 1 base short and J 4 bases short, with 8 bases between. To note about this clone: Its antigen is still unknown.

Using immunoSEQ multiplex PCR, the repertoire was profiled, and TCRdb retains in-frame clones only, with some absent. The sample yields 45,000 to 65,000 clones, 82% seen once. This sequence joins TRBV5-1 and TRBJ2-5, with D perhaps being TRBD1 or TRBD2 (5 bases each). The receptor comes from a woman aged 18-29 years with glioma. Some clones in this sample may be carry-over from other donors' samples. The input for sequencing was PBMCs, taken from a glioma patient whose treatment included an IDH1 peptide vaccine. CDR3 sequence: CASSLMGTETQYF. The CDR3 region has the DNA TGCGCCAGCAGCTTGATGGGGACAGAGACCCAGTACTTC.